This entry lists 25 T cell receptor beta chains sequenced from one sample in a study of blood T cell repertoires in COVID-19. Sequenced by immunoSEQ multiplex PCR; TCRdb stores in-frame clones only, minus some. The sample yields under 300,000 clones, more than 70% seen once. Specimen: peripheral blood. These receptors were obtained from a woman aged 40-49 years who had recovered from COVID-19.

This clone appeared a few times. J is TRBJ2-7 and V is TRBV6-5; the match to TRBD2 covers 8 bases. Germline trimming cut 6 bases from V and 9 bases from J; bases unmatched to any gene: 10. The germline CDR1 and CDR2 sequences are MNHEY and SVGAGI. CDR3 length equals 13 residues. CDR3 bases: TGTGCCAGCAGAGGGGCGGGGGGCCGGTGGCAGTACTTC. It encodes CASRGAGGRWQYF.

The chain is built from TRBV19 and TRBJ1-2; D gene unclear. The CDR3 runs to 18 residues. V was clipped by 5 bases and J by 0 bases, with 22 bases between them. The V gene's germline CDR1 is LNHDA and CDR2 SQIVND (reference sequence). The DNA for the CDR3 is TGTGCCAGTAGTCTACCCCGTCTGGGCAGATTTCCTAACTATGGCTACACCTTC. Protein: CASSLPRLGRFPNYGYTF.

The chain joins TRBV5-6 to TRBJ1-4; 10 nucleotides agree with TRBD1. The trim removed 3 bases at V and 7 bases at J, leaving 3 bases unmatched. Germline lookup yields CDR1 SGHDT and CDR2 YYEEEE. The CDR3 is 14 residues long. In DNA form, the CDR3 reads TGTGCCAGCAGCTCCGGGACAGGGGTTGAAAAACTGTTTTTT. Protein product: CASSSGTGVEKLFF.

The rearrangement joins TRBV2 to TRBJ2-1, with TRBD2 matching over 9 bases. This CDR3 region has 14 residues. CDR1 SNHLY and CDR2 FYNNEI come from the germline V gene. Trimming took 11 bases from V and 4 from J; bases not matched to a gene: 9. DNA for the CDR3: TGTGCCGGACTCCGCGGGAGGGGATACAATGAGCAGTTCTTC. It specifies CAGLRGRGYNEQFF.

The V and J genes are TRBV27 and TRBJ1-6, with 8 positions matching TRBD1. Per the germline V gene, CDR1 is MNHEY and CDR2 is SMNVEV (reference sequence). The CDR3 length is 18 residues. V shed 6 bases and J 0 bases; nucleotides not matched to a gene: 10. CDR3 nucleotide sequence: TGTGCCAGCAGCCCCGGACAGGGAGGGAGCTCCTATAATTCACCCCTCCACTTT. Encoded protein: CASSPGQGGSSYNSPLHF.

V usage is TRBV5-4 and J usage is TRBJ2-7; TRBD1 matches at 7 bases. Germline loops: CDR1 SGHNT, CDR2 YYREEE (reference sequence). The V and J ends lost 3 bases and 1 base, in that order; junction bases with no gene match: 7. This CDR3 comprises 15 residues. The DNA for the CDR3 is TGTGCCAGCAGCTCGGTTACGGGACAGTCCTACGAGCAGTACTTC. Protein product: CASSSVTGQSYEQYF. The full variable domain, completed using reference TRBV5-4 and TRBJ2-7, is ETGVTQSPTHLIKTRGQQVTLRCSSQSGHNTVSWYQQALGQGPQFIFQYYREEENGRGNFPPRFSGLQFPNYSSELNVNALELDDSALYLCASSSVTGQSYEQYFGPGTRLTVT.

The chain couples TRBV18 to TRBJ2-7; D might be TRBD1 (5 bases). Trimming pared 1 base from V and 6 bases from J, leaving 19 bases between. The germline V gene has CDR1 KGHSH and CDR2 LQKENI. The CDR3 consists of 16 residues. The chain's CDR3 is CASSPLSTGVYPEQYF. The CDR3, as DNA: TGTGCCAGCTCACCACTTAGTACAGGAGTATATCCCGAGCAGTACTTC. The entire variable domain, with the rest obtained from reference TRBV18 and TRBJ2-7, is as follows: NAGVMQNPRHLVRRRGQEARLRCSPMKGHSHVYWYRQLPEEGLKFMVYLQKENIIDESGMPKERFSAEFPKEGPSILRIQQVVRGDSAAYFCASSPLSTGVYPEQYFGPGTRLTVT.

The chain combines TRBV14 with TRBJ1-2; 7 bases are shared with TRBD1. Trimming at V came to 4 bases and at J to 8 bases, leaving 7 bases not matched to a gene. The CDR3 is 13 residues long. Germline CDR1 reads SGHDN; CDR2 reads FVKESK. CDR3 residues: CASSPLRTGGYTF. For the CDR3, the DNA is TGTGCCAGCAGCCCCCTACGGACAGGCGGCTACACCTTC.

V is TRBV19 and J is TRBJ2-3; 9 bases map to TRBD1. CDR1 LNHDA and CDR2 SQIVND come from the germline V gene (reference sequence). The CDR3 totals 16 residues. With 8 bases clipped from V and 0 bases from J, the junction kept 9 bases outside the gene matches. CDR3 coding DNA: TGTGCCAGTGGCCGGCGGGGACAGGGTAGCACAGATACGCAGTATTTT. Amino acid sequence: CASGRRGQGSTDTQYF.

The chain is built from TRBV6-1 and TRBJ2-3; tentative D call: TRBD2 (6 bases). Germline V lookup: CDR1 MNHNS, CDR2 SASEGT. The CDR3 is made up of 15 amino acids. The V end was cut by 3 bases, the J end by 0 bases, with 10 bases between. The CDR3 nucleotides are TGTGCCAGCAGTGAGGAGGGGTATAGCACAGATACGCAGTATTTT. It is translated as CASSEEGYSTDTQYF.

V is TRBV19 and J is TRBJ2-7, with a weak D call TRBD2 (5 bases). CDR1 is LNHDA, CDR2 SQIVND, per germline (reference sequence). The length of the CDR3 is 14 residues. Trimming stripped 4 bases from V and 0 bases from J, with 10 bases between. The CDR3 here is CASSTRTDSYEQYF. In DNA form, the CDR3 reads TGTGCCAGTAGTACGAGGACTGACTCCTACGAGCAGTACTTC.

The rearrangement uses TRBV27 and TRBJ2-7, with D unresolved. The CDR3 covers 13 residues. V dropped 2 bases and J dropped 5 bases, with 10 bases sitting between them. The germline V gene has CDR1 MNHEY and CDR2 SMNVEV (reference sequence). The CDR3 region is CASSLQGGHEQYF. The CDR3 region has the DNA TGTGCCAGCAGTTTACAAGGCGGCCACGAGCAGTACTTC.

This clone was found once. The chain joins TRBV25-1 to TRBJ1-3; TRBD1 matches 7 bases. Germline V CDR1 and CDR2: MGHDK, SYGVNS. V shed 6 bases and J 2 bases; nucleotides not matched to a gene: 7. The CDR3 consists of 15 residues. In DNA, the CDR3 is TGTGCCAGCAGCGAGAGGGGGCGGGCTGGAAACACCATATATTTT. It encodes CASSERGRAGNTIYF.

The CDR3 reads CASSSLVGPVPSYEQYF. CDR3 in DNA: TGTGCCAGCAGTTCACTCGTCGGTCCTGTACCCTCCTACGAGCAGTACTTC. The chain uses TRBV28 and TRBJ2-7; D unresolved. The CDR3 loop spans 17 amino acids. The germline V gene has CDR1 MDHEN and CDR2 SYDVKM. The V end lost 4 bases, the J end lost 0 bases, and 19 bases lay between the germline ends.

V gene TRBV12-3 or TRBV12-4 combines with J gene TRBJ2-5, with 7 nucleotides matching TRBD2. With V trimmed by 0 bases and J by 5 bases, 0 bases remained unmatched. There are 13 residues in the CDR3. In nucleotides, the CDR3 is TGTGCCAGCAGTTTAGCCGGGAGGGAGACCCAGTACTTC. Encoded protein: CASSLAGRETQYF.

The gene calls are TRBV7-2 and TRBJ2-3, with 10 bases matching TRBD2. V dropped 3 bases and J dropped 3; count of bases not matched to a gene: 3. The CDR3 has 15 amino acids. The germline CDR1 and CDR2 sequences are SGHTA and FQGNSA. The CDR3 DNA is TGTGCCAGCAGCTTGAGCGGGGGGGCAACAGATACGCAGTATTTT. Encoded protein: CASSLSGGATDTQYF.

This chain joins TRBV18 and TRBJ2-1; possible D gene TRBD1, 6 bases. CDR3 size: 16 residues. The germline V and J ends were trimmed by 5 bases and 0 bases, with 14 bases remaining between them. Germline assignment: CDR1 KGHSH and CDR2 LQKENI. The CDR3 DNA follows: TGTGCCAGCTCATACAGGGCGGAGAGCTCCTACAATGAGCAGTTCTTC. The encoded protein is CASSYRAESSYNEQFF.

This sequence joins TRBV27 and TRBJ1-2, with D unresolved. The V end lost 8 bases, the J end lost 4 bases, and 8 bases lay between the germline ends. The CDR3 consists of 11 residues. Germline CDR1 reads MNHEY; CDR2 reads SMNVEV (reference sequence). This CDR3 is CASRSLYGYTF. The CDR3 region has the DNA TGTGCCAGCCGTAGTCTCTATGGCTACACCTTC.

The V and J genes are TRBV30 and TRBJ2-1, with 10 bases identical to TRBD1. Looked up from germline, CDR1 is GTSNPN and CDR2 is SVGIG (reference sequence). CDR3 length: 14 amino acids. Losses at the gene ends were 2 bases for V and 6 bases for J; bases not matched to a gene: 4. CDR3 region: CAWSPGTGANEQFF. In nucleotides, the CDR3 is TGTGCCTGGAGTCCCGGGACAGGGGCCAATGAGCAGTTCTTC.

The V gene is TRBV20-1, the J gene TRBJ2-3; TRBD2 matches 8 bases. V lost 4 bases and J lost 1; bases outside the gene matches: 7. Germline V gives CDR1 DFQATT, CDR2 SNEGSKA (reference sequence). The CDR3 extends over 15 amino acids. CDR3 sequence: CSANERGPGTDTQYF. CDR3 coding DNA: TGCAGTGCTAATGAGCGGGGGCCTGGCACAGATACGCAGTATTTT.

The chain recombines TRBV5-6 with TRBJ2-7; 8 bases map to TRBD1. The trim removed 4 bases at V and 2 bases at J, leaving 8 bases unmatched. This CDR3 is built from 15 residues. In germline, CDR1 is SGHDT, CDR2 YYEEEE. The CDR3 DNA follows: TGTGCCAGCAGCGCACTCCGACAGGGGCCCTACGAGCAGTACTTC. Protein: CASSALRQGPYEQYF.

This clone was seen once. This sequence joins TRBV19 and TRBJ1-2, with 8 positions matching TRBD1. The CDR3 contains 13 residues. The germline V gene encodes CDR1 LNHDA and CDR2 SQIVND (reference sequence). The junction had 8 bases not matched to a gene; V was cut back by 6 bases and J by 8 bases. Here the CDR3 reads CASRPRTGRGYTF. CDR3 DNA sequence: TGTGCCAGTAGGCCGAGGACAGGGAGGGGCTACACCTTC. The whole variable domain, remainder taken from reference TRBV19 and TRBJ1-2, is DGGITQSPKYLFRKEGQNVTLSCEQNLNHDAMYWYRQDPGQGLRLIYYSQIVNDFQKGDIAEGYSVSREKKESFPLTVTSAQKNPTAFYLCASRPRTGRGYTFGSGTRLTVV.

J is TRBJ1-2 and V is TRBV29-1; the match to TRBD1 covers 8 bases. The CDR3 contains 14 residues. The J segment lost 4 bases and the V segment lost 4 bases, leaving 8 bases of the junction unmatched. The germline V gene encodes CDR1 SQVTM and CDR2 ANQGSEA. CDR3 amino acids: CSVGGQGASYGYTF. In nucleotides, the CDR3 is TGCAGCGTTGGGGGGCAGGGGGCCTCCTATGGCTACACCTTC.

The J gene is TRBJ1-2, the V gene TRBV7-9; D is uncertain. This CDR3 is 13 amino acids long. The germline V and J ends were trimmed by 1 base and 4 bases, with 7 bases remaining between them. CDR1 SEHNR and CDR2 FQNEAQ come from the germline V gene (reference sequence). The CDR3 region is CASSLVAVYGYTF. DNA of the CDR3: TGTGCCAGCAGCTTAGTGGCGGTCTATGGCTACACCTTC.

Only a few counts were recorded for this clone. The V call is TRBV7-3, the J call TRBJ2-1; TRBD2 matches at 15 bases. The CDR3 runs 13 residues. V shed 8 bases, J shed 15 bases, and the junction held 8 bases outside the gene matches. Germline V gene sequence: CDR1 SGHTA, CDR2 FQGTGA. DNA for the CDR3: TGTGCCAGCGGACTAGCGGGAGGGCCGAGCCGGTTCTTC. As protein: CASGLAGGPSRFF. Drawing the rest from reference TRBV7-3 and TRBJ2-1, the complete variable domain is GAGVSQTPSNKVTEKGKYVELRCDPISGHTALYWYRQSLGQGPEFLIYFQGTGAADDSGLPNDRFFAVRPEGSVSTLKIQRTERGDSAVYLCASGLAGGPSRFFGPGTRLTVL.